Listed below are T cell receptor beta chains from one sample, sequenced in a study of cytomegalovirus exposure and HLA in healthy donors. Measured with immunoSEQ multiplex PCR; TCRdb has only the in-frame clones, and not every one. The profile shows 250,000 to 350,000 clones, roughly 90% of them singletons. Source material: PBMCs. The receptors derive from a woman between 18 and 29 years old in good health and CMV-seronegative. Both conserved end residues are part of each CDR3. Fields, in order: J gene, clone size, D gene, V gene, CDR3 DNA, CDR3 protein. A D gene is named only where the DNA matches it firmly. Clone sizes are given selectively: once, few, many, or a class where the clone is expanded.

J: TRBJ1-1; size: NA; D: TRBD1; V: TRBV7-2; DNA: TGTGCCAGCAGCCCTCATGGGACAGGGGGCGCGAGGACTGAAGCTTTCTTT; CDR3: CASSPHGTGGARTEAFF
J: TRBJ2-5; size: NA; D: TRBD1; V: TRBV19; DNA: TGTGCCAGTAGTATAAACAGGGGAGAGACCCAGTACTTC; CDR3: CASSINRGETQYF
J: TRBJ1-5; size: once; D: NA; V: TRBV27; DNA: TGTGCCAGCAGTTTGAAACTCGGTCGTCAGCCCCAGCATTTT; CDR3: CASSLKLGRQPQHF
J: TRBJ2-7; size: NA; D: NA; V: TRBV16; DNA: TGTGCCAGCAGCCAATCTTCGGTTCTTCTCTCCTACGAGCAGTACTTC; CDR3: CASSQSSVLLSYEQYF
J: TRBJ2-2; size: few; D: NA; V: TRBV4-3; DNA: TGCGCCAGCAGCCAAGGGGGGCAGCCGAACACCGGGGAGCTGTTTTTT; CDR3: CASSQGGQPNTGELFF
J: TRBJ1-1; size: NA; D: NA; V: TRBV5-1; DNA: TGCGCCAGCAGCGCAGGGTGGGCTGAAGCTTTCTTT; CDR3: CASSAGWAEAFF
J: TRBJ2-6; size: once; D: NA; V: TRBV6-5; DNA: TGTGCCAGCAGTTACCAGGGCTCTGGGGCCAACGTCCTGACTTTC; CDR3: CASSYQGSGANVLTF
J: TRBJ1-2; size: NA; D: TRBD1; V: TRBV15; DNA: TGTGCCACCAGCAGAGCGGGAGGACAGGGGGCTTTTGGCTACACCTTC; CDR3: CATSRAGGQGAFGYTF
J: TRBJ1-2; size: NA; D: NA; V: TRBV2; DNA: TGTGCCAGCTGGGGGCAGGCTGCTAACTATGGCTACACCTTC; CDR3: CASWGQAANYGYTF
J: TRBJ1-2; size: NA; D: NA; V: TRBV5-1; DNA: TGCGCCAGCAGCTCTGCGGGGGTAAACTATGGCTACACCTTC; CDR3: CASSSAGVNYGYTF
J: TRBJ1-2; size: NA; D: TRBD1; V: TRBV4-2; DNA: TGTGCCAGCAGCCAAGGTGGGACAGGGTACGATGGCTACACCTTC; CDR3: CASSQGGTGYDGYTF
J: TRBJ2-7; size: NA; D: NA; V: TRBV5-4; DNA: TGTGCCAGCAGCTCAGCTAGCGTCACACCATACGAGCAGTACTTC; CDR3: CASSSASVTPYEQYF
J: TRBJ1-2; size: NA; D: NA; V: TRBV25-1; DNA: TGTGCCAGCAGTGAAGCAGGGCTCTATGGCTACACCTTC; CDR3: CASSEAGLYGYTF
J: TRBJ1-2; size: NA; D: NA; V: TRBV20-1; DNA: TGCAGTGCTAGAGATCGGGGCTACACCTTC; CDR3: CSARDRGYTF
J: TRBJ2-2; size: once; D: NA; V: TRBV28; DNA: TGTGCCAGCAGTTTCGGACTCGGAGGGCTGAACACCGGGGAGCTGTTTTTT; CDR3: CASSFGLGGLNTGELFF
J: TRBJ1-5; size: few; D: NA; V: TRBV6-1; DNA: TGTGCCAGCATGGGCCAGGTTAATCAGCCCCAGCATTTT; CDR3: CASMGQVNQPQHF
J: TRBJ2-3; size: NA; D: TRBD2; V: TRBV29-1; DNA: TGCAGCGTTGCCCGAGATCTAGCGGGAGATCCGCAAGGCACAGATACGCAGTATTTT; CDR3: CSVARDLAGDPQGTDTQYF
J: TRBJ2-2; size: NA; D: NA; V: TRBV27; DNA: TGTGCCAGCAGTTTACTCGCAGGGTCCACCGGGGAGCTGTTTTTT; CDR3: CASSLLAGSTGELFF
J: TRBJ1-2; size: few; D: NA; V: TRBV29-1; DNA: TGCAGCGTTGAAAGTGCGGGCGGCTACACCTTC; CDR3: CSVESAGGYTF
J: TRBJ1-5; size: once; D: NA; V: TRBV25-1; DNA: TGTGCCAGCAGTAATGGAGCAGTCAATCAGCCCCAGCATTTT; CDR3: CASSNGAVNQPQHF
J: TRBJ2-3; size: NA; D: TRBD2; V: TRBV7-3; DNA: TGTGCCAGCAGCTTAAACGCAGCGGGGGTTAGCACAGATACGCAGTATTTT; CDR3: CASSLNAAGVSTDTQYF
J: TRBJ1-4; size: NA; D: TRBD1; V: TRBV29-1; DNA: TGCAGCGTTGGACAGGGAAATGAAAAACTGTTTTTT; CDR3: CSVGQGNEKLFF
J: TRBJ1-1; size: NA; D: NA; V: TRBV25-1; DNA: TGTGCCACCTCCTGGGGCGGCATGAACACTGAAGCTTTCTTT; CDR3: CATSWGGMNTEAFF
J: TRBJ2-3; size: NA; D: NA; V: TRBV28; DNA: TGTGCCAGCAGTTTAGAACAGGGAGGCACAGATACGCAGTATTTT; CDR3: CASSLEQGGTDTQYF
J: TRBJ2-7; size: NA; D: TRBD2; V: TRBV27; DNA: TGTGCCAGCAGTTACAAGCGGGAGTCGGGCGAGCAGTACTTC; CDR3: CASSYKRESGEQYF